This T cell receptor (beta chain) was identified in a study of cytomegalovirus exposure and HLA in healthy donors. The wider study: Of the donors genotyped, several hundred in all, 65% to 90% fell in the Caucasian-associated ancestry cluster.

60 Vbeta and 13 Jbeta primers were used in PCR. Some clones are missing from TCRdb's copy, which holds only in-frame ones; the method was immunoSEQ multiplex PCR. The sample yields 200,000 to 250,000 clones, about 81% seen once. The CDR3 extends over 17 amino acids. The V end was cut by 2 bases, the J end by 2 bases, with 18 bases between. The germline gives CDR1 MDHEN, CDR2 SYDVKM. This chain joins TRBV28 and TRBJ1-2; tentative D call: TRBD1 (6 bases). The TCR comes from a woman aged 40 to 50 in good health and CMV-seronegative. Sample: PBMCs. The CDR3 spells CASSLVGRGMANYGYTF. CDR3 nucleotides: TGTGCCAGCAGTTTAGTAGGCAGGGGTATGGCGAACTATGGCTACACCTTC.